Shown below are 25 T cell receptor beta chains from a single sample sequenced in a study of blood T cell repertoires in COVID-19 (dated by TCRdb to 2020 to 2022). The library was produced with the immunoSEQ multiplex PCR assay. TCRdb took over this immuneACCESS table, retaining in-frame rearrangements with V and J assigned. Such tables are incomplete; in checked studies, under half of the missing clones stem from an unresolved V gene, and the remainder is unexplained. The sample table records 150,000 to 200,000 clones; around four fifths of these occur just once. About a fifth of the sample comes from the top ten. The specimen sequenced was peripheral blood. These TCRs come from a woman of 80 years or more with acute or convalescent COVID-19.

This chain uses TRBV14 with TRBJ2-3; D unresolved. V was shortened by 1 base and J by 2 bases, with 13 bases between the two germline ends. The CDR3 consists of 16 residues. Germline CDR1 SGHDN, CDR2 FVKESK. The CDR3 DNA reads TGTGCCAGCAGCCAAGTTGCGGCCCAAGTCACAGATACGCAGTATTTT. It encodes CASSQVAAQVTDTQYF.

The rearrangement joins TRBV11-2 to TRBJ2-3; 14 bases map to TRBD2. Trimming removed 2 bases from V and 5 bases from J; junction bases left unmatched: 9. In germline, CDR1 is SGHAT, CDR2 FQNNGV. The CDR3 has 18 amino acids. The CDR3 protein is CASSLRRGTSGSGDTQYF. The CDR3 DNA reads TGTGCCAGCAGCTTACGTCGCGGGACTAGCGGGAGTGGAGATACGCAGTATTTT.

The rearrangement joins TRBV25-1 to TRBJ2-5; the match to TRBD1 covers 8 bases. The CDR3 is 17 amino acids. Germline V gives CDR1 MGHDK, CDR2 SYGVNS. Germline trimming cut 4 bases from V and 4 bases from J; bases unmatched to any gene: 14. In DNA form, the CDR3 reads TGTGCCAGCAGTGGCGGACAGGGTAATAAAGTAAGAGAGACCCAGTACTTC. Encoded protein: CASSGGQGNKVRETQYF.

This chain uses TRBV10-2 with TRBJ1-1; D may be TRBD1 (5 bases). The germline V gene encodes CDR1 WSHSY and CDR2 SAAADI. With 6 bases removed from V and 7 bases from J, the gap between germline ends came to 15 bases. This CDR3 region has 13 residues. The CDR3 sequence: CASSGGTAYEAFF. The CDR3 nucleotides read TGCGCCAGCAGCGGAGGGACCGCGTATGAAGCTTTCTTT.

The CDR3 nucleotides are TGTGCCAGCAGCCCCCCCCCGGGACAAAACTCCTACGAGCAGTACTTC. Translation gives CASSPPPGQNSYEQYF. The chain employs TRBV7-9 and TRBJ2-7; possible D gene TRBD1, 6 bases. V lost 5 bases and J 0 bases, leaving 17 bases between the germline ends. Germline loops: CDR1 SEHNR, CDR2 FQNEAQ (reference sequence). The CDR3 is 16 amino acids. Together with reference TRBV7-9 and TRBJ2-7, the CDR3 gives the full variable domain: DTGVSQNPRHKITKRGQNVTFRCDPISEHNRLYWYRQTLGQGPEFLTYFQNEAQLEKSRLLSDRFSAERPKGSFSTLEIQRTEQGDSAMYLCASSPPPGQNSYEQYFGPGTRLTVT.

The chain is built from TRBV11-2 and TRBJ2-5; no firm D call. Germline CDR1 and CDR2: SGHAT and FQNNGV. The CDR3 has 15 amino acids. Trimming stripped 1 base from V and 5 bases from J, with 14 bases between. This CDR3 is CASSLAVAISETQYF. The CDR3 DNA reads as TGTGCCAGCAGCTTAGCAGTGGCCATAAGTGAGACCCAGTACTTC. Complete variable domain (other parts from reference TRBV11-2 and TRBJ2-5): EAGVAQSPRYKIIEKRQSVAFWCNPISGHATLYWYQQILGQGPKLLIQFQNNGVVDDSQLPKDRFSAERLKGVDSTLKIQPAKLEDSAVYLCASSLAVAISETQYFGPGTRLLVL.

The chain links TRBV5-8 to TRBJ2-3; possible D gene TRBD2, 5 bases. V was shortened by 4 bases and J by 0 bases, with 15 bases between the two germline ends. The CDR3 totals 16 residues. CDR1 SGHTS and CDR2 YDEGEE come from the germline V gene. CDR3 protein: CASSVWTRPSTDTQYF. The CDR3 nucleotides are TGTGCCAGCAGCGTGTGGACTCGGCCTAGCACAGATACGCAGTATTTT.

The chain employs TRBV6-5 and TRBJ2-3; TRBD2 matches 8 bases. Germline lookup yields CDR1 MNHEY and CDR2 SVGAGI. Trimming took 6 bases from V and 4 from J; bases not matched to a gene: 9. This CDR3 is 15 amino acids long. The DNA for the CDR3 is TGTGCCAGCAGCCAACAGGCGGGAGGCCCAGATACGCAGTATTTT. This sequence encodes CASSQQAGGPDTQYF.

The chain couples TRBV14 to TRBJ2-1; D might be TRBD1 (6 bases). Trimming took off 1 base at V and 2 bases at J, with 12 bases between the two ends. The CDR3 has 16 residues. Germline CDR1 reads SGHDN; CDR2 reads FVKESK. In DNA, the CDR3 is TGTGCCAGCAGCCAAGCCCAGGGGTGGACCTACAATGAGCAGTTCTTC. As protein: CASSQAQGWTYNEQFF.

The chain joins TRBV7-9 to TRBJ2-7, with no clear D. Germline CDR1 and CDR2: SEHNR and FQNEAQ (reference sequence). This CDR3 contains 13 residues. V lost 7 bases, J lost 2 bases, and 12 bases lay in between. For the CDR3, the DNA is TGTGCCAGCACCCAGGATTCACCCTACGAGCAGTACTTC. It yields the protein CASTQDSPYEQYF.

The J gene is TRBJ1-5, the V gene TRBV5-5; TRBD1 aligns across 12 bases. The CDR3 sequence is 17 residues long. V shed 4 bases and J 2 bases; nucleotides not matched to a gene: 7. Germline loops: CDR1 SGHKS, CDR2 YYEKEE (reference sequence). CDR3 loop: CASSSGTGGKGNQPQHF. For the CDR3, the DNA is TGTGCCAGCAGCAGCGGGACAGGGGGCAAGGGCAATCAGCCCCAGCATTTT.

The rearrangement joins TRBV2 to TRBJ1-5, with TRBD1 matching 7 bases. The germline gives CDR1 SNHLY, CDR2 FYNNEI. Trimming cost V 7 bases and J 6 bases; bases outside gene matches: 9. The CDR3 contains 14 residues. CDR3 sequence reads: CASKGQASGQPQHF. For the CDR3, the DNA is TGTGCCAGCAAAGGACAGGCCTCCGGTCAGCCCCAGCATTTT.

Concerning this clone: Other DNA sequences in this sample translate to the same CDR3. CDR3 DNA sequence: TGCGCCAGCAGCTTCGGGACAGCTGGAAACACCATATATTTT. Amino acids: CASSFGTAGNTIYF. The rearrangement joins TRBV5-1 to TRBJ1-3; 7 nucleotides agree with TRBD1. The CDR3 has 14 amino acids. V trimming: 2 bases; J trimming: 2 bases; junction bases outside the gene matches: 1. Germline CDR1 reads SGHRS; CDR2 reads YFSETQ.

The genes are TRBV25-1 and TRBJ2-2; 8 bases are a match to TRBD1. This CDR3 has 13 residues. Looked up from germline, CDR1 is MGHDK and CDR2 is SYGVNS. V lost 8 bases, J lost 4 bases, and 3 bases stayed unmatched. The DNA for the CDR3 is TGTGCCAGCCAAACAGGGGGCACCGGGGAGCTGTTTTTT. Its protein product is CASQTGGTGELFF. The full variable domain, in which reference TRBV25-1 and TRBJ2-2 provide the parts outside the CDR3, is EADIYQTPRYLVIGTGKKITLECSQTMGHDKMYWYQQDPGMELHLIHYSYGVNSTEKGDLSSESTVSRIRTEHFPLTLESARPSHTSQYLCASQTGGTGELFFGEGSRLTVL.

The rearrangement joins TRBV27 to TRBJ2-7; the match to TRBD1 covers 7 bases. This CDR3 contains 15 residues. V lost 8 bases and J lost 3; bases outside the gene matches: 13. Germline-derived CDR1 and CDR2 are MNHEY and SMNVEV (reference sequence). CDR3 sequence: CASLPTGAPIYEQYF. The CDR3 DNA reads as TGTGCCAGCCTCCCCACAGGGGCCCCCATCTACGAGCAGTACTTC.

J is TRBJ1-4 and V is TRBV11-2; 9 nucleotides align to TRBD1. The CDR3 length is 17 residues. Germline V CDR1 and CDR2: SGHAT, FQNNGV. The ends lost 3 bases at V and 4 bases at J; junction bases unmatched: 9. CDR3 region: CASSLLTQGAGNEKLFF. The CDR3 region has the DNA TGTGCCAGCAGCTTGTTGACACAGGGGGCCGGTAATGAAAAACTGTTTTTT.

The chain employs TRBV5-1 and TRBJ2-5; 7 positions match TRBD1. V trimming: 2 bases; J trimming: 6 bases; junction bases outside the gene matches: 4. The germline CDR1 and CDR2 sequences are SGHRS and YFSETQ. This CDR3 has 13 residues. CDR3: CASSLPGQQTQYF. In DNA form, the CDR3 reads TGCGCCAGCAGCTTACCGGGACAGCAGACCCAGTACTTC.

V and J are TRBV9 and TRBJ2-7; 7 bases map to TRBD2. V dropped 4 bases and J dropped 2; count of bases not matched to a gene: 9. Germline values: CDR1 SGDLS, CDR2 YYNGEE. This CDR3 has 15 amino acids. The CDR3, as DNA: TGTGCCAGCAGCCCCCAAGCGGGACCAACCTACGAGCAGTACTTC. Its protein product is CASSPQAGPTYEQYF.

This sequence joins TRBV2 and TRBJ1-1, with D possibly TRBD1 on 6 matching bases. Trimming cost V 6 bases and J 9 bases, with 11 bases left between them. CDR3 length: 11 amino acids. The V gene's germline CDR1 is SNHLY and CDR2 FYNNEI. The CDR3 spells CASSVDSQAFF. As DNA, the CDR3 is TGTGCCAGCAGCGTGGACAGCCAAGCTTTCTTT.

This chain's CDR3 is CASSISGSPPDTQYF. The CDR3 DNA is TGTGCCAGCAGCATTAGCGGGAGCCCCCCCGATACGCAGTATTTT. The chain combines TRBV7-9 with TRBJ2-3; 9 positions match TRBD2. The junction had 9 bases not matched to a gene; V was cut back by 5 bases and J by 6 bases. The CDR3 consists of 15 residues. Germline CDR1 is SEHNR and CDR2 is FQNEAQ (reference sequence).

The chain has TRBV7-9 and TRBJ1-4; TRBD1 agrees at 7 bases. V dropped 2 bases and J dropped 7; count of bases not matched to a gene: 7. There are 15 residues in the CDR3. Germline V gene data show CDR1 as SEHNR and CDR2 as FQNEAQ (reference sequence). As DNA, the CDR3 is TGTGCCAGCAGCTTAACTTCAGGGGGAGGTGAAAAACTGTTTTTT. As protein: CASSLTSGGGEKLFF.

The chain is built from TRBV19 and TRBJ1-5; D is unresolved. Between the trimmed V and J ends, which lost 3 bases and 2 bases, there was a span of 8 bases. The CDR3 is 14 amino acids. The germline gives CDR1 LNHDA, CDR2 SQIVND (reference sequence). The CDR3 loop reads CASSMKSGNQPQHF. Written as DNA, the CDR3 is TGTGCCAGTAGTATGAAGAGCGGCAATCAGCCCCAGCATTTT.

This clone was seen a handful of times. CDR3 protein: CASSLGQFPYNEQFF. The CDR3 DNA is TGTGCCAGCAGCCTGGGACAGTTCCCCTACAATGAGCAGTTCTTC. This chain uses TRBV6-2 or TRBV6-3 with TRBJ2-1; 7 bases fit TRBD1. Unmatched junction bases numbered 7, after V lost 6 bases and J lost 2 bases. The germline CDR1 and CDR2 sequences are MNHEY and SVGEGT. The CDR3 extends over 15 amino acids.

The rearrangement joins TRBV6-2 or TRBV6-3 to TRBJ1-1, with 7 nucleotides matching TRBD1. V lost 3 bases and J lost 6; bases outside the gene matches: 7. The CDR3 has 14 residues. Germline V lookup: CDR1 MNHEY, CDR2 SVGEGT. The CDR3 nucleotides are TGTGCCAGCAGTTATTTGACAGGGTCCGCTGAAGCTTTCTTT. As protein: CASSYLTGSAEAFF.

This chain connects TRBV5-4 to TRBJ2-1, with 7 bases lining up with TRBD2. The CDR3 has 16 amino acids. The germline gives CDR1 SGHNT, CDR2 YYREEE (reference sequence). V dropped 1 base and J dropped 0; count of bases not matched to a gene: 4. The DNA of the CDR3 is TGTGCCAGCAGCTTGCCAGGGAGGGGCTCCTACAATGAGCAGTTCTTC. It specifies CASSLPGRGSYNEQFF.